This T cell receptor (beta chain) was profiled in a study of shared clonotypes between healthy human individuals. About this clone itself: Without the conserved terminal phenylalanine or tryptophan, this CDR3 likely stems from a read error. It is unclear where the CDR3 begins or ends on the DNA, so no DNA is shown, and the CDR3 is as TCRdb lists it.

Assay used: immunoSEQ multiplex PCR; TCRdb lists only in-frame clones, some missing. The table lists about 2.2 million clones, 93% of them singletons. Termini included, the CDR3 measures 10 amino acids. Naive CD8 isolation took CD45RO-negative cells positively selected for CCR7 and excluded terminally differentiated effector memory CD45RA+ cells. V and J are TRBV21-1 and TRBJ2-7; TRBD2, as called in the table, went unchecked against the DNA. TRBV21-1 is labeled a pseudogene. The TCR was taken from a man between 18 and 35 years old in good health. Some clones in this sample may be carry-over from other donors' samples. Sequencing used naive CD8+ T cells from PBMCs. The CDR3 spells CASSPLGLAG.